These 28 T cell receptor beta chains were sequenced from one sample in a study of T-cell reconstitution after alpha-beta-depleted transplantation in children. Unique molecular identifiers were built into the TCRbeta library. From the PCR reads, TCRdb called clonotypes with MiXCR, one entry per CDR3 protein. The repertoire holds 100,000 to 120,000 distinct CDR3 sequences, about 9.4% seen once, with less than 10% in the top ten. The sequencing here drew on PBMCs from the stem cell graft donor, taken from the stem cell graft. Source of these receptors: a human donor who donated a stem cell graft to a child with acute lymphoblastic leukemia.

This clonotype was detected ten times or more. CDR3 nucleotides: TGCGCCAGCAGCTTGGTTACATCTGGGGCCAACGTCCTGACTTTC. Translation: CASSLVTSGANVLTF. This chain uses TRBV5-1 with TRBJ2-6, with no clear D. Deletions cut 0 bases from V and 1 base from J, with 5 bases between. The CDR3 totals 15 residues. The germline gives CDR1 SGHRS, CDR2 YFSETQ.

Ten or more counts support this clonotype. The chain carries TRBV10-3 and TRBJ2-1, with TRBD1 matching 10 bases. Germline CDR1 reads ENHRY; CDR2 reads SYGVKD. The junction had 12 bases not matched to a gene; V was cut back by 2 bases and J by 5 bases. This CDR3 has 18 residues. The CDR3 reads CAISETPTGTGANNEQFF. The DNA for the CDR3 is TGTGCCATCAGTGAGACCCCTACCGGGACAGGGGCGAACAATGAGCAGTTCTTC.

There are many counts of this clonotype. The chain has TRBV5-1 and TRBJ1-4, with D unresolved. Trimming stripped 0 bases from V and 12 bases from J, with 18 bases between. Germline CDR1 SGHRS, CDR2 YFSETQ. The CDR3 contains 15 residues. CDR3 protein: CASSLALGGPGELFF. The CDR3 bases are TGCGCCAGCAGCTTGGCCCTTGGAGGCCCGGGAGAACTGTTTTTT.

This clonotype appeared many times. The chain employs TRBV29-1 and TRBJ2-1, with 8 bases matching TRBD2. Germline V CDR1 and CDR2: SQVTM, ANQGSEA. The trim removed 3 bases at V and 9 bases at J, leaving 16 bases unmatched. The CDR3 runs to 16 residues. The CDR3: CSVDAPLGTRGSEQFF. The CDR3 bases are TGCAGCGTTGACGCTCCTCTCGGGACTAGAGGCTCTGAGCAGTTCTTC.

This clonotype was counted many times. CDR3 nucleotide sequence: TGTGCCAGCAGCCGGGGGGGGCGTGAAAAACTGTTTTTT. Translating gives CASSRGGREKLFF. This chain links TRBV27 with TRBJ1-4, with D possibly matching TRBD1 (6 bases). The CDR3 loop spans 13 amino acids. V dropped 6 bases and J dropped 7 bases, with 12 bases sitting between them. Per germline, CDR1 MNHEY and CDR2 SMNVEV (reference sequence).

This clonotype was recorded many times. The chain has TRBV27 and TRBJ2-1; the match to TRBD2 covers 9 bases. The length of the CDR3 is 13 residues. The ends lost 6 bases at V and 9 bases at J; junction bases unmatched: 6. Germline V lookup: CDR1 MNHEY, CDR2 SMNVEV (reference sequence). The DNA of the CDR3 is TGTGCCAGCAGGCTAAGGACTAGCGTTGAGCAGTTCTTC. As protein: CASRLRTSVEQFF.

There are a few counts of this clonotype. V is TRBV29-1 and J is TRBJ2-4; D assignment may be TRBD1 or TRBD2 (5 bases each). V dropped 7 bases and J dropped 6 bases, with 10 bases sitting between them. This CDR3 has 11 amino acids. Germline values: CDR1 SQVTM, CDR2 ANQGSEA. The CDR3 region has the DNA TGCAGCGCTATGAGGGGAAACATTCAGTACTTC. This sequence encodes CSAMRGNIQYF.

There are many counts of this clonotype. This chain links TRBV5-6 with TRBJ1-2, with D possibly matching TRBD1 (6 bases). Germline assignment: CDR1 SGHDT and CDR2 YYEEEE. The length of the CDR3 is 13 residues. V was cut by 3 bases and J by 5 bases, with 11 bases left in between. DNA for the CDR3: TGTGCCAGCAGCTCTGCCAGGGGATATGGCTACACCTTC. This gives the protein CASSSARGYGYTF.

Many counts were recorded for this clonotype. The rearrangement links TRBV6-6 to TRBJ2-7; 7 positions match TRBD1. This CDR3 comprises 12 residues. Germline V gene sequence: CDR1 MNHNY, CDR2 SVGAGI (reference sequence). After removal of 8 bases from V and 3 bases from J, the junction contained 4 bases not matched to a gene. CDR3 coding DNA: TGTGCCAGCTCTGCAGGGGGCTACGAGCAGTACTTC. This translates into CASSAGGYEQYF.

A few counts support this clonotype. The chain carries TRBV6-6 and TRBJ2-7; D remains ambiguous. The germline CDR1 and CDR2 sequences are MNHNY and SVGAGI (reference sequence). Trimming pared 6 bases from V and 6 bases from J, leaving 12 bases between. The length of the CDR3 is 12 residues. The CDR3 DNA reads as TGTGCCAGCAGACCAGCCGATGGCGAGCAGTACTTC. Translated, it gives CASRPADGEQYF.

The chain recombines TRBV4-3 with TRBJ2-7; weak D call: TRBD1 (6 bases). The CDR3 loop spans 15 amino acids. CDR1 is LGHNA and CDR2 is YSLEER in the germline V gene. Trimming took 0 bases from V and 3 from J, leaving 12 bases between them. The CDR3 coding sequence is TGCGCCAGCAGCCAAGATTCGACGGACAGCTACGAGCAGTACTTC. Encoded protein: CASSQDSTDSYEQYF.

This clonotype was observed at least ten times. The J gene is TRBJ2-7, the V gene TRBV7-9, with 8 bases matching TRBD2. The V segment lost 4 bases and the J segment 9 bases; nucleotides outside the gene matches: 2. The germline CDR1 and CDR2 sequences are SEHNR and FQNEAQ (reference sequence). The CDR3 extends over 11 amino acids. DNA for the CDR3: TGTGCCAGCAGCTCCGGGGGGGGGCAGTACTTC. It codes for CASSSGGGQYF. Full variable domain (rest looked up from reference TRBV7-9 and TRBJ2-7): DTGVSQNPRHKITKRGQNVTFRCDPISEHNRLYWYRQTLGQGPEFLTYFQNEAQLEKSRLLSDRFSAERPKGSFSTLEIQRTEQGDSAMYLCASSSGGGQYFGPGTRLTVT.

This clonotype showed up many times. This sequence joins TRBV25-1 and TRBJ2-1; TRBD2 agrees at 13 bases. CDR3 length: 15 amino acids. J lost 5 bases, V lost 5 bases, and 3 bases had no gene match. Germline V gives CDR1 MGHDK, CDR2 SYGVNS. The DNA of the CDR3 is TGTGCCAGCAGTCGGACTAGCGGGGGCCACAATGAGCAGTTCTTC. Its translation is CASSRTSGGHNEQFF.

This clonotype was detected ten times or more. The chain joins TRBV2 to TRBJ2-7; a possible D gene is TRBD1 (5 bases). Germline-derived CDR1 and CDR2 are SNHLY and FYNNEI. V was cut by 1 base and J by 6 bases, with 16 bases left in between. The CDR3 runs 15 residues. The chain's CDR3 is CASSEGRTLPGEQYF. The DNA of the CDR3 is TGTGCCAGCAGTGAAGGTAGGACACTACCGGGCGAGCAGTACTTC.

This clonotype occurred many times. The CDR3: CASSPTSVLGTGGYYEQYF. The CDR3 nucleotides read TGTGCCAGCTCACCAACGTCCGTCTTAGGGACAGGGGGTTACTACGAGCAGTACTTC. The genes are TRBV18 and TRBJ2-7, with TRBD1 identical over 11 bases. The CDR3 length is 19 residues. Trimming at V came to 2 bases and at J to 3 bases, leaving 15 bases not matched to a gene. Germline CDR1 KGHSH, CDR2 LQKENI.

This clonotype was recorded a few times. This chain uses TRBV7-3 with TRBJ2-3; TRBD2 agrees at 10 bases. The germline gives CDR1 SGHTA, CDR2 FQGTGA. With 7 bases clipped from V and 1 base from J, the junction kept 23 bases outside the gene matches. This CDR3 region has 21 residues. The CDR3 is CASTPPPKRGGYVGGTDTQYF. The CDR3 nucleotides read TGTGCCAGCACTCCCCCCCCTAAGCGGGGGGGGTATGTGGGTGGCACAGATACGCAGTATTTT.

Only a few counts were recorded for this clonotype. V and J are TRBV5-4 and TRBJ2-5; TRBD2 aligns across 10 bases. The CDR3 loop spans 16 amino acids. With V trimmed by 0 bases and J by 5 bases, 7 bases remained unmatched. Germline CDR1 reads SGHNT; CDR2 reads YYREEE (reference sequence). The DNA for the CDR3 is TGTGCCAGCAGCTTGGATCTAGCGGGAGCCGGGGAGACCCAGTACTTC. It codes for CASSLDLAGAGETQYF.

This clonotype has a handful of counts. This chain joins TRBV3-1 and TRBJ2-7; tentatively, D is TRBD1 (6 bases). Trimming stripped 0 bases from V and 1 base from J, with 19 bases between. Germline CDR1 LGHDT, CDR2 YNNKEL (reference sequence). The CDR3 contains 18 residues. The CDR3 region has the DNA TGTGCCAGCAGCCAAGATTGGAGAAGGTGGGACAAGTCCTACGAGCAGTACTTC. It specifies CASSQDWRRWDKSYEQYF.

In this sample, this clonotype turned up many times. The chain recombines TRBV12-3 or TRBV12-4 with TRBJ2-1; 8 positions agree with TRBD1. The CDR3 consists of 15 residues. Trimming took 1 base from V and 8 from J; bases not matched to a gene: 7. DNA of the CDR3: TGTGCCAGCAGTTTAGATGGACAGGGCAGGGATGAGCAGTTCTTC. It specifies CASSLDGQGRDEQFF.

In its sample, this clonotype was seen many times. V gene TRBV5-1 combines with J gene TRBJ2-7, with 7 nucleotides matching TRBD1. J lost 1 base, V lost 4 bases, and 5 bases had no gene match. The CDR3 loop spans 14 amino acids. In germline, CDR1 is SGHRS, CDR2 YFSETQ. The CDR3 nucleotides read TGCGCCAGCAGCCAGGACAGGAGGTCCTACGAGCAGTACTTC. Its translation: CASSQDRRSYEQYF.

In this sample, this clonotype turned up many times. This chain joins TRBV20-1 and TRBJ2-1; no firm D call. The V and J ends lost 3 bases and 3 bases respectively, with 9 bases between them. Germline CDR1 reads DFQATT; CDR2 reads SNEGSKA (reference sequence). The CDR3 has 13 amino acids. CDR3 DNA sequence: TGCAGTGCTAGGGACCTAAACTACAATGAGCAGTTCTTC. Amino acids: CSARDLNYNEQFF.

At least ten counts were recorded for this clonotype. The rearrangement links TRBV7-9 to TRBJ1-4, with 7 nucleotides matching TRBD1. The CDR3 length is 16 residues. CDR1 and CDR2 from the germline V gene are SEHNR and FQNEAQ (reference sequence). Losses at the gene ends were 1 base for V and 4 bases for J; bases not matched to a gene: 6. The CDR3 here is CASSLVATGLNEKLFF. The CDR3 DNA is TGTGCCAGCAGCTTAGTGGCGACAGGGCTTAATGAAAAACTGTTTTTT.

This chain uses TRBV10-3 with TRBJ2-3; maybe TRBD1 (6 bases). The germline CDR1 and CDR2 sequences are ENHRY and SYGVKD. There are 16 residues in the CDR3. The V end lost 3 bases, the J end lost 3 bases, and 16 bases lay between the germline ends. CDR3 bases: TGTGCCATCAGTGACCCCGGCAGGGGTTATACAGATACGCAGTATTTT. This translates into CAISDPGRGYTDTQYF.

This clonotype showed up many times. This rearrangement joins TRBV20-1 to TRBJ1-6, with D uncertain. V lost 6 bases and J lost 0, with 12 bases in between. The CDR3 totals 15 residues. Looked up from germline, CDR1 is DFQATT and CDR2 is SNEGSKA (reference sequence). The CDR3 DNA is TGCAGTGCCCCGGACCAAAGCTCCTATAATTCACCCCTCCACTTT. The encoded protein is CSAPDQSSYNSPLHF.

This clonotype was observed at least ten times. The chain's CDR3 is CASSQRTGDFSYEQYF. Here the CDR3 DNA reads TGTGCCAGCAGTCAAAGAACAGGGGATTTCTCCTACGAGCAGTACTTC. The chain combines TRBV6-2 or TRBV6-3 with TRBJ2-7, with TRBD1 identical over 7 bases. With V trimmed by 5 bases and J by 0 bases, 10 bases remained unmatched. CDR1 and CDR2 (germline): MNHEY, SVGEGT. The CDR3 runs 16 residues.

This clonotype was detected many times. This chain joins TRBV20-1 and TRBJ2-7; TRBD1 aligns across 9 bases. The germline V gene encodes CDR1 DFQATT and CDR2 SNEGSKA (reference sequence). Losses at the gene ends were 1 base for V and 5 bases for J; bases not matched to a gene: 6. This CDR3 is 14 amino acids long. The chain's CDR3 is CSARGTGEYHEQYF. For the CDR3, the DNA is TGCAGTGCTAGAGGGACAGGGGAATACCACGAGCAGTACTTC.

The chain couples TRBV18 to TRBJ2-3, with a weak D call TRBD1 (5 bases). V lost 6 bases and J 1 base, leaving 20 bases between the germline ends. CDR3 size: 17 residues. The germline V gene encodes CDR1 KGHSH and CDR2 LQKENI. The CDR3 nucleotides are TGTGCCAGCTCCAGGGCGACCCGGGCCCAAGGCACAGATACGCAGTATTTT. Amino acids: CASSRATRAQGTDTQYF.

In this sample, this clonotype turned up many times. This chain links TRBV7-9 with TRBJ1-3; TRBD1 might be the D (6 bases). Germline CDR1 SEHNR, CDR2 FQNEAQ (reference sequence). The CDR3 totals 15 residues. V lost 5 bases and J lost 2, with 13 bases in between. DNA for the CDR3: TGTGCCAGCAGCCCAAAGAGGGGGGCTGGAAACACCATATATTTT. This translates into CASSPKRGAGNTIYF.